The rows below give T cell receptor beta chains drawn from one sample of a study of shared clonotypes between healthy human individuals. TCRdb's copy holds only in-frame clones and misses some; the assay was immunoSEQ multiplex PCR. Of millions of clones listed, roughly 96% are singletons. Sequences were obtained from naive CD4+ T cells sorted from blood. These receptors all stem from a man aged 18 to 29 in good health. Each CDR3 is given with its conserved first and last residue. The D gene is left open where the match is weak.

TRBV9	TRBJ2-5	.	TGTGCCAGCAGCGTAGGAAGCATGGTCCAAGAGACCCAGTACTTC	CASSVGSMVQETQYF
TRBV19	TRBJ2-1	.	TGTGCCAGTAGTATGGTACAGATCTCCTACAATGAGCAGTTCTTC	CASSMVQISYNEQFF
TRBV11-3	TRBJ2-7	TRBD1	TGTGCCAGCAGCTTTCTTGGGACAGGGGACCACGAGCAGTACTTC	CASSFLGTGDHEQYF
TRBV15	TRBJ2-7	.	TGTGCCACCAGCCCGTTAAAAGGCCCTTTTGTTGGGAATTACGAGCAGTACTTC	CATSPLKGPFVGNYEQYF
TRBV6-5	TRBJ1-1	.	TGTGCCAGCAGTTACGGGGGGACCTTTGTTGCTTTCTTT	CASSYGGTFVAFF
TRBV27	TRBJ1-6	.	TGTGCCAGCAAGTTTGAGGGGAGTTCACCCCTCCACTTT	CASKFEGSSPLHF
TRBV5-1	TRBJ1-2	.	TGCGCCAGCAGCTTGGGGCTGCAAGGACAGCTCGGAGCTAACTATGGCTACACCTTC	CASSLGLQGQLGANYGYTF
TRBV25-1	TRBJ1-1	.	TGTGCCAGCAGTGAAAACAGTCTTAACACTGAAGCTTTCTTT	CASSENSLNTEAFF
TRBV28	TRBJ1-2	.	TGTGCCAGCAGTATCAGTAGCGGCTACACCTTC	CASSISSGYTF
TRBV7-2	TRBJ2-7	TRBD2	TGTGCCAGCAGCGCTCTAGCGGGAGGACCCTACGAGCAGTACTTC	CASSALAGGPYEQYF
TRBV4-1	TRBJ1-1	.	TGCGCCAGCAGCCAAGTTCCGTCCGTGAACACTGAAGCTTTCTTT	CASSQVPSVNTEAFF
TRBV5-4	TRBJ2-6	.	TGTGCCAGCAGCTTGTTGGACTCTGGGGCCAACGTCCTGACTTTC	CASSLLDSGANVLTF